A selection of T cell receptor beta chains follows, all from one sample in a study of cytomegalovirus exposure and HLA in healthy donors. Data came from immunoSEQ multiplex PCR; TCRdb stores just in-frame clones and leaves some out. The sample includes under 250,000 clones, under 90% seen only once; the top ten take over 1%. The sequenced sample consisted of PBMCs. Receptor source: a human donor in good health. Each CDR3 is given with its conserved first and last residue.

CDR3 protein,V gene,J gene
CASSIRTVGYEQYF,TRBV19,TRBJ2-7
CASSYATTGAYEQYF,TRBV6-5,TRBJ2-7
CASSFLGTSGRRNEQFF,TRBV13,TRBJ2-1
CASSLETGLAGGQETQYF,TRBV5-1,TRBJ2-5
CASSHSGTSDTGELFF,TRBV4-2,TRBJ2-2
CASSVVGEGSYEQYF,TRBV9,TRBJ2-7
CASSAGTGGVEQFF,TRBV2,TRBJ2-1
CSVDSPVGGSYEQYF,TRBV29-1,TRBJ2-7
CASSSLAGAVNEQFF,TRBV19,TRBJ2-1
CASSGNDQGASGNTIYF,TRBV9,TRBJ1-3
CASSLTSGTRNEQFF,TRBV7-9,TRBJ2-1
CASSPGQGRETQYF,TRBV18,TRBJ2-5
CASSEGARGGYTF,TRBV5-8,TRBJ1-2
CASSLYENSVQETQYF,TRBV11-2,TRBJ2-5
CASSLVGQGKGGREAFF,TRBV27,TRBJ1-1
CASGNSLNTEAFF,TRBV2,TRBJ1-1
CASSLGAASEQFF,TRBV7-3,TRBJ2-1